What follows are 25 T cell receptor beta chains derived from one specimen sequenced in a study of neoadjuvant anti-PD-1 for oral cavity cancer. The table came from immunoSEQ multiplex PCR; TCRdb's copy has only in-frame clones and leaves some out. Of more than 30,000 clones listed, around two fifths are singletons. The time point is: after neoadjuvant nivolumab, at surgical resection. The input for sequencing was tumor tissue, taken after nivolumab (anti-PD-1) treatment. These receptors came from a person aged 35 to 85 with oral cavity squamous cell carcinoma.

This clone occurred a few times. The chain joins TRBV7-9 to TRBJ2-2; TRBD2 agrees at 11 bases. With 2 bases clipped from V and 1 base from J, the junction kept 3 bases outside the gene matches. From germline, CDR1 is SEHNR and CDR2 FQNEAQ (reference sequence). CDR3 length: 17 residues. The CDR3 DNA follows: TGTGCCAGCAGCTTAACGACTAGCGGGGAGAACACCGGGGAGCTGTTTTTT. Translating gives CASSLTTSGENTGELFF.

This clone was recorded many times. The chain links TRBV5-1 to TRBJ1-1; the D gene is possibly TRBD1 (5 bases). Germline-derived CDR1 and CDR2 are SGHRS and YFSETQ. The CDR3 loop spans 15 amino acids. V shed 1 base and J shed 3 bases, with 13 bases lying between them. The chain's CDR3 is CASSLWLRDDTEAFF. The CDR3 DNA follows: TGCGCCAGCAGCTTGTGGCTCAGGGACGACACTGAAGCTTTCTTT.

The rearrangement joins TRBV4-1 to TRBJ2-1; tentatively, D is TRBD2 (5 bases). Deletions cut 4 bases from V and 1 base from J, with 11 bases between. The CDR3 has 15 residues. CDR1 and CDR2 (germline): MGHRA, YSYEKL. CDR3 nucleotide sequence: TGCGCCAGCAGCCGAGTCCCGGGGTCCTACAATGAGCAGTTCTTC. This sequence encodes CASSRVPGSYNEQFF.

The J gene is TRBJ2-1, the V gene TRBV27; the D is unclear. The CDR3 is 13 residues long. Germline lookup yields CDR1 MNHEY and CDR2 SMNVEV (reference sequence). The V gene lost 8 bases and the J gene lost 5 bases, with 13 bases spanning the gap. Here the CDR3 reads CASEAPRNNEQFF. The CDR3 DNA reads TGTGCCAGCGAGGCTCCCCGCAACAATGAGCAGTTCTTC.

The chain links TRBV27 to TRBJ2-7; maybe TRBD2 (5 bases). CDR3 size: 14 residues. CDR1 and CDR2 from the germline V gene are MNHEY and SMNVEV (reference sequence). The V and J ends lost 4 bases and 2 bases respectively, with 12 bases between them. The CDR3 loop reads CASSSRVTAYEQYF. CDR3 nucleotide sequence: TGTGCCAGCAGTTCGAGGGTCACGGCCTACGAGCAGTACTTC.

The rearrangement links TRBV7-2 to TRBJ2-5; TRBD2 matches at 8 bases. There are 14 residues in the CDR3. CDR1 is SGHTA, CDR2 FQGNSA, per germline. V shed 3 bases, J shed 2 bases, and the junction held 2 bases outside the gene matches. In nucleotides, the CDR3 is TGTGCCAGCAGCTTGGGGACTAGACAAGAGACCCAGTACTTC. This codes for CASSLGTRQETQYF.

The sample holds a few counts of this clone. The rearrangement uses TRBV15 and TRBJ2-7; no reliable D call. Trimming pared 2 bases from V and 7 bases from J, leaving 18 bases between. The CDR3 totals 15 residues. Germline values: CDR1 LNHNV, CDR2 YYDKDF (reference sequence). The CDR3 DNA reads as TGTGCCACCAGCAGACTCGACGGACCGATCGGAGAGCAGTACTTC. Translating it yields CATSRLDGPIGEQYF. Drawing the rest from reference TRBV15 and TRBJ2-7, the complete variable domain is DAMVIQNPRYQVTQFGKPVTLSCSQTLNHNVMYWYQQKSSQAPKLLFHYYDKDFNNEADTPDNFQSRRPNTSFCFLDIRSPGLGDTAMYLCATSRLDGPIGEQYFGPGTRLTVT.

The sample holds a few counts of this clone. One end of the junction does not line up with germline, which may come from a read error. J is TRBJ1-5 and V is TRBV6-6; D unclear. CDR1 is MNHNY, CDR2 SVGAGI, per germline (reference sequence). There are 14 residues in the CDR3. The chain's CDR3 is CASSYDPGNLPQHF. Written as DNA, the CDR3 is TGTGCCAGCAGTTACGACCCAGGAAATCTGCCCCAGCATTTT.

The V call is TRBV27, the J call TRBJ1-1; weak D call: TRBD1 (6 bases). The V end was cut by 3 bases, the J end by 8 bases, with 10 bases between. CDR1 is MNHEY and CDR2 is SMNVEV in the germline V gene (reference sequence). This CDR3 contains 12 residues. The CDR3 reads CASSFLQGEAFF. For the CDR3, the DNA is TGTGCCAGCAGTTTTTTGCAGGGGGAAGCTTTCTTT.

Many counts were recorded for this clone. The CDR3 DNA is TGTGCCAGTAGGGGAGCGGATCAGCCCCAGCATTTT. It is translated as CASRGADQPQHF. V is TRBV19 and J is TRBJ1-5; D gene ambiguous. V was clipped by 6 bases and J by 5 bases, with 8 bases between them. There are 12 residues in the CDR3. Per the germline V gene, CDR1 is LNHDA and CDR2 is SQIVND (reference sequence).

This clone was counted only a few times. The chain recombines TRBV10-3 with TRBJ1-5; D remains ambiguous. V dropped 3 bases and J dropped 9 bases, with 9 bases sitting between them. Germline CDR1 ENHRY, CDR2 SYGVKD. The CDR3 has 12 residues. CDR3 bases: TGTGCCATCAGTGACCGAAGAGGGCCCCAGCATTTT. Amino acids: CAISDRRGPQHF.

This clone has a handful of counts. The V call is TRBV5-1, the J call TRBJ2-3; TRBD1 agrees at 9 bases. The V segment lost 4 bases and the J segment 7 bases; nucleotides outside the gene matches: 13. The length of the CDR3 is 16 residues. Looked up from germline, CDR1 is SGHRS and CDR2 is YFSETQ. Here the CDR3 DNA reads TGCGCCAGCAGCGTAGACGGACAGGGGATTGGGAATACGCAGTATTTT. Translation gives CASSVDGQGIGNTQYF.

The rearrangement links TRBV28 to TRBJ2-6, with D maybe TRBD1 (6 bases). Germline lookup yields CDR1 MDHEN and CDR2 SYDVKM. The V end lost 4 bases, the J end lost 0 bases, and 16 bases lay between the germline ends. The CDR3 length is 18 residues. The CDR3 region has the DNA TGTGCCAGCAGTTCCTTGTGGGGGCCGCACTCTGGGGCCAACGTCCTGACTTTC. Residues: CASSSLWGPHSGANVLTF. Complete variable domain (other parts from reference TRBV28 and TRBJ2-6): DVKVTQSSRYLVKRTGEKVFLECVQDMDHENMFWYRQDPGLGLRLIYFSYDVKMKEKGDIPEGYSVSREKKERFSLILESASTNQTSMYLCASSSLWGPHSGANVLTFGAGSRLTVL.

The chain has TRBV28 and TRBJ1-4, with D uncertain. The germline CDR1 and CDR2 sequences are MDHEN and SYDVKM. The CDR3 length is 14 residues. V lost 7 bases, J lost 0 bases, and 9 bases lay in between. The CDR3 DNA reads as TGTGCCAGCAAGACCGCCTCAACTAATGAAAAACTGTTTTTT. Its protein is CASKTASTNEKLFF.

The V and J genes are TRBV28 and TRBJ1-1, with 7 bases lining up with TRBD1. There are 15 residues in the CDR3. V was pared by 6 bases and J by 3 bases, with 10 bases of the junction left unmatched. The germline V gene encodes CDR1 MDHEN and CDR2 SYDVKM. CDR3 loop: CASSLYNRGDTEAFF. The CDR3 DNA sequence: TGTGCCAGCAGCCTATACAACAGGGGCGACACTGAAGCTTTCTTT.

CDR3 DNA: TGTGCCAGCTCACCGGGACAGTATGGCTACACCTTC. Translation: CASSPGQYGYTF. This chain links TRBV25-1 with TRBJ1-2; 7 bases fit TRBD1. The CDR3 loop spans 12 amino acids. The J segment lost 5 bases and the V segment lost 8 bases, leaving 5 bases of the junction unmatched. In germline, CDR1 is MGHDK, CDR2 SYGVNS.

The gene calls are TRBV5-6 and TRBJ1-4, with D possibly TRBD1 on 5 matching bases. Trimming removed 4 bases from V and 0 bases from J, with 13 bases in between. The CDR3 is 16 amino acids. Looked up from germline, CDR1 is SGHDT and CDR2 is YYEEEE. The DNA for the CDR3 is TGTGCCAGCAGCACCTACAGGACGGCAACTAATGAAAAACTGTTTTTT. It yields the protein CASSTYRTATNEKLFF. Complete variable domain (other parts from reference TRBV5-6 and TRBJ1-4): DAGVTQSPTHLIKTRGQQVTLRCSPKSGHDTVSWYQQALGQGPQFIFQYYEEEERQRGNFPDRFSGHQFPNYSSELNVNALLLGDSALYLCASSTYRTATNEKLFFGSGTQLSVL.

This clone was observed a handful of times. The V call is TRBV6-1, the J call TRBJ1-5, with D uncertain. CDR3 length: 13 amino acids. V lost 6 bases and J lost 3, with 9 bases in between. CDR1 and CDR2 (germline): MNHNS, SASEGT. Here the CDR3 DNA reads TGTGCCAGCAGATCCACGAACAATCAGCCCCAGCATTTT. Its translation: CASRSTNNQPQHF.

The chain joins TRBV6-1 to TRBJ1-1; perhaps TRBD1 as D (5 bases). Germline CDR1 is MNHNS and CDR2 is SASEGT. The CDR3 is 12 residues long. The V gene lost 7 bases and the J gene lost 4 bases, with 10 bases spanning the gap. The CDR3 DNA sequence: TGTGCCAGCACCTCGGGGGTCACTGAAGCTTTCTTT. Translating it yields CASTSGVTEAFF.

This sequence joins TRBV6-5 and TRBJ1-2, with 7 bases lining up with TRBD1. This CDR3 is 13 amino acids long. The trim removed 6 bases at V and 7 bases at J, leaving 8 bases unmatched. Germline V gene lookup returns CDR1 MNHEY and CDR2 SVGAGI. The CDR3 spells CASSVFQGGGYTF. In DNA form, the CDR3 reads TGTGCCAGCAGCGTTTTCCAGGGGGGTGGCTACACCTTC.

Written as DNA, the CDR3 is TGTGCCAGCAGCCAAGAGACCGGTATACAAGAGACCCAGTACTTC. This encodes CASSQETGIQETQYF. This chain connects TRBV4-2 to TRBJ2-5; no firm D call. Looked up from germline, CDR1 is LGHNA and CDR2 is YNFKEQ. The CDR3 consists of 15 residues. V lost 0 bases to trimming and J lost 2 bases, with 10 bases between them.

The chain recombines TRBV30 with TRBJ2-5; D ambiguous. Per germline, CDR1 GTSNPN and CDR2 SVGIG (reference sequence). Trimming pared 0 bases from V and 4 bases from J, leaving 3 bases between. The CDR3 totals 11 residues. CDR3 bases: TGTGCCTGGAGTGTAGGAGAGACCCAGTACTTC. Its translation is CAWSVGETQYF.

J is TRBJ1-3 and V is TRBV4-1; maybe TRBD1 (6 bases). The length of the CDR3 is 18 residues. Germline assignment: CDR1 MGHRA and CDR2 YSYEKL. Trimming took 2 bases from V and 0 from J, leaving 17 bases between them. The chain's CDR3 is CASSQRVTDRSSGNTIYF. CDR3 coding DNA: TGCGCCAGCAGCCAAAGGGTAACCGACAGGAGCTCTGGAAACACCATATATTTT.

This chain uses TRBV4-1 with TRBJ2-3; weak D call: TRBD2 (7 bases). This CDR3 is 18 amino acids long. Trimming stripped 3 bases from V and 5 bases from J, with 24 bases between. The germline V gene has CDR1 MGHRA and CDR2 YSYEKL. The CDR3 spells CASSHGGVGGGAGDTQYF. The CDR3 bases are TGCGCCAGCAGCCATGGTGGTGTGGGGGGGGGCGCGGGAGATACGCAGTATTTT.

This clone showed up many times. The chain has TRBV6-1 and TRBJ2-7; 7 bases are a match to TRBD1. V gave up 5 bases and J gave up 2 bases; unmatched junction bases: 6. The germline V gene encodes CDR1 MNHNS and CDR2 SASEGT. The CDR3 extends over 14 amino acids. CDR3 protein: CASSRTTGAYEQYF. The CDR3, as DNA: TGTGCCAGCAGTCGGACCACAGGGGCCTACGAGCAGTACTTC.